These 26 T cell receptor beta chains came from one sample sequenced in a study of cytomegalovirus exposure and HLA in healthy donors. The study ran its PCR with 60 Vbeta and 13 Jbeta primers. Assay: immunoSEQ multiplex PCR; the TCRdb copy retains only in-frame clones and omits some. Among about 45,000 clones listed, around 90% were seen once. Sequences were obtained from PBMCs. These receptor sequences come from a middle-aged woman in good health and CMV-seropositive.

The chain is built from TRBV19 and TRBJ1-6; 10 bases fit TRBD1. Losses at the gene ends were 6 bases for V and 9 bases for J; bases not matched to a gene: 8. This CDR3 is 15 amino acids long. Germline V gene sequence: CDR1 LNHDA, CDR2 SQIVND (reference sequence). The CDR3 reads CASSVRDRGGSPLHF. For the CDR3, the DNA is TGTGCCAGTAGCGTCCGGGACAGGGGAGGTTCACCCCTCCACTTT.

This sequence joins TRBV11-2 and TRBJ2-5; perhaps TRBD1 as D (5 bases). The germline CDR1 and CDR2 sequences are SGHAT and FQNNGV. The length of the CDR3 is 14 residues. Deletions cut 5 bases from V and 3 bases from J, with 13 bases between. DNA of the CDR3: TGTGCCAGCAGCCGAGGACAATTAAAAGAGACCCAGTACTTC. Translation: CASSRGQLKETQYF.

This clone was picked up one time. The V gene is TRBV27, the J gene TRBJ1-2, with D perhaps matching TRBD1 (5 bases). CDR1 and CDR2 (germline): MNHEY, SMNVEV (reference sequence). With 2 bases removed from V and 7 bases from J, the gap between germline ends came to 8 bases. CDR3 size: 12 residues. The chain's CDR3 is CASSLGGSGYTF. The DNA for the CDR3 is TGTGCCAGCAGTTTAGGGGGGAGTGGCTACACCTTC.

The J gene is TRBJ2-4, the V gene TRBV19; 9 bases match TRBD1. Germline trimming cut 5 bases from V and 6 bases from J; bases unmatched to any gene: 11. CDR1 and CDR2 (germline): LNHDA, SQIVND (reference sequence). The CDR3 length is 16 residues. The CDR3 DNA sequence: TGTGCCAGTAGTCCCCAGGACAGGGGCAACAGAAACATTCAGTACTTC. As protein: CASSPQDRGNRNIQYF.

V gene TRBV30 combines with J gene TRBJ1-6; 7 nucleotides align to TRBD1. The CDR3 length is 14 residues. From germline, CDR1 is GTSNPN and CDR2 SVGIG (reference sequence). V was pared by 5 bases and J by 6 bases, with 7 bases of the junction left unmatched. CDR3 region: CAWHSGTANSPLHF. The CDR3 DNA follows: TGTGCCTGGCATTCCGGGACAGCTAATTCACCCCTCCACTTT.

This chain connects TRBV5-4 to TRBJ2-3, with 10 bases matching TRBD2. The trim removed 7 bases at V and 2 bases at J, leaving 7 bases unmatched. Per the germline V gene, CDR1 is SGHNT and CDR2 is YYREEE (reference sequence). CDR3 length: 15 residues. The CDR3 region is CASPVAGGPTDTQYF. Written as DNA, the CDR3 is TGTGCCAGCCCCGTAGCGGGAGGACCCACAGATACGCAGTATTTT.

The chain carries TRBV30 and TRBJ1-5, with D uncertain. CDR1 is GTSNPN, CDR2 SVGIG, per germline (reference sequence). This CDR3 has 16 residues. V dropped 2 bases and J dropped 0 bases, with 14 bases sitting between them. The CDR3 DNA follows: TGTGCCTGGAGTCCTCGGTCAGGATATAGCAATCAGCCCCAGCATTTT. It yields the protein CAWSPRSGYSNQPQHF. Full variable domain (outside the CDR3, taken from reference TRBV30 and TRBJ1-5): SQTIHQWPATLVQPVGSPLSLECTVEGTSNPNLYWYRQAAGRGLQLLFYSVGIGQISSEVPQNLSASRPQDRQFILSSKKLLLSDSGFYLCAWSPRSGYSNQPQHFGDGTRLSIL.

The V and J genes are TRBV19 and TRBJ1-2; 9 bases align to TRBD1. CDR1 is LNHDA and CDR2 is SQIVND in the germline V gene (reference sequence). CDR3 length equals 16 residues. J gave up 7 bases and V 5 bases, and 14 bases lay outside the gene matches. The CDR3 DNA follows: TGTGCCAGTAGTTCCCACAATACAGGGGGCATGGGTGGCTACACCTTC. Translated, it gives CASSSHNTGGMGGYTF.

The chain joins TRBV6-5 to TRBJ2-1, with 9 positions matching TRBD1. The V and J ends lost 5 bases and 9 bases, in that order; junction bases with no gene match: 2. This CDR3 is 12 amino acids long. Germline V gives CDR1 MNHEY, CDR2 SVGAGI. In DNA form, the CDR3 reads TGTGCCAGCAGTGGGACAGGGTGTGAGCAGTTCTTC. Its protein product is CASSGTGCEQFF.

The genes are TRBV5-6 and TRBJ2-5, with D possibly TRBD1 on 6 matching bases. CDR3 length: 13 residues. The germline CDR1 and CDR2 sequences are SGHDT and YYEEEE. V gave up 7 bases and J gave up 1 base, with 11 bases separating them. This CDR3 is CASARGGQETQYF. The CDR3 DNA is TGTGCCAGCGCCCGAGGGGGCCAAGAGACCCAGTACTTC.

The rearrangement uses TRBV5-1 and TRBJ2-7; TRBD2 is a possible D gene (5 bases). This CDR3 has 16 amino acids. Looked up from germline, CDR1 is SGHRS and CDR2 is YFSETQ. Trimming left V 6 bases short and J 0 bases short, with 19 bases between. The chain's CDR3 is CASTPSGGLSSYEQYF. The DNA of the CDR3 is TGCGCCAGCACCCCGTCGGGCGGACTCAGCTCCTACGAGCAGTACTTC.

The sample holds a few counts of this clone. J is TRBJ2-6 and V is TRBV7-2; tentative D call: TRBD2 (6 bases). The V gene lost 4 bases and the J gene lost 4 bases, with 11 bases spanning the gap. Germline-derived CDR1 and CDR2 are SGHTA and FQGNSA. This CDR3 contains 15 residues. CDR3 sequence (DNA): TGTGCCAGCAGCTGGCGGGAATCAGGGGCCAACGTCCTGACTTTC. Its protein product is CASSWRESGANVLTF.

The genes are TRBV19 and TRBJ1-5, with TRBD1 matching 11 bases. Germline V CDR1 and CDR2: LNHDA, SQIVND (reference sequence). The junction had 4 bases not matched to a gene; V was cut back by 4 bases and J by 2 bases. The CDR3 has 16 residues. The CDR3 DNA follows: TGTGCCAGTAGTACCCCGGGACAGGGGGGCAATCAGCCCCAGCATTTT. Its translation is CASSTPGQGGNQPQHF.

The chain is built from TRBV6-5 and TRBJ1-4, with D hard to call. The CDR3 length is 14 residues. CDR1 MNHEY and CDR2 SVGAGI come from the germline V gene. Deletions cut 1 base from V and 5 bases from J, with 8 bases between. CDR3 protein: CASSYFSVNEKLFF. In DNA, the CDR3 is TGTGCCAGCAGTTACTTCAGCGTGAATGAAAAACTGTTTTTT.

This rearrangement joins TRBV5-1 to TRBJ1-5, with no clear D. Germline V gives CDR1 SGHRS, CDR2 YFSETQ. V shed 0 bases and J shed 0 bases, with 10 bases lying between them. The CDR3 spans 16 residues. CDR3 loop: CASSLGDTHSNQPQHF. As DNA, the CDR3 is TGCGCCAGCAGCTTGGGTGACACACATAGCAATCAGCCCCAGCATTTT.

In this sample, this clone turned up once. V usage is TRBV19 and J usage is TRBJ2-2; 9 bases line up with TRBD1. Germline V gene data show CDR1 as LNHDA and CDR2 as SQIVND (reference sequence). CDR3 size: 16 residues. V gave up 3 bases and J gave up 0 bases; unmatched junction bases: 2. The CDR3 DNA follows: TGTGCCAGTAGTATTACAGGGGGCACGAACACCGGGGAGCTGTTTTTT. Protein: CASSITGGTNTGELFF.

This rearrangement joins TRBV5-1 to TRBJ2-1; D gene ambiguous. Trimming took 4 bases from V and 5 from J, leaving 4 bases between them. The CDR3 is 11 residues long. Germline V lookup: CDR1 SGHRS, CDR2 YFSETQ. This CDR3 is CASSPDNEQFF. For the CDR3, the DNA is TGCGCCAGCAGCCCCGACAATGAGCAGTTCTTC.

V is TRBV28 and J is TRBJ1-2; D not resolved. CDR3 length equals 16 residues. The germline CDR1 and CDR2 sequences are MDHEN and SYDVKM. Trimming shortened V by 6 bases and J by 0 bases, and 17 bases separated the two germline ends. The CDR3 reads CASRIPFSATNYGYTF. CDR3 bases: TGTGCCAGCAGAATACCTTTTAGCGCAACTAACTATGGCTACACCTTC.

This chain's CDR3 is CASGRGGSEKLFF. The CDR3, as DNA: TGTGCCAGCGGGAGGGGAGGGAGTGAAAAACTGTTTTTT. The chain combines TRBV7-2 with TRBJ1-4, with TRBD1 as a possible D gene (5 bases). CDR1 and CDR2 from the germline V gene are SGHTA and FQGNSA. V was shortened by 8 bases and J by 7 bases, with 14 bases between the two germline ends. The length of the CDR3 is 13 residues.

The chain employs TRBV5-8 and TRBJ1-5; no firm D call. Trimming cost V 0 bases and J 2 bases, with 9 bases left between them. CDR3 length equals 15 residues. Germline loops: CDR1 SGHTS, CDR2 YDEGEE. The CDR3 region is CASSLERGGNQPQHF. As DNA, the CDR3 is TGTGCCAGCAGCTTGGAGCGGGGTGGCAATCAGCCCCAGCATTTT. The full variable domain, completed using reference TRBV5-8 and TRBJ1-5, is EAGVTQSPTHLIKTRGQQATLRCSPISGHTSVYWYQQALGLGLQFLLWYDEGEERNRGNFPPRFSGRQFPNYSSELNVNALELEDSALYLCASSLERGGNQPQHFGDGTRLSIL.

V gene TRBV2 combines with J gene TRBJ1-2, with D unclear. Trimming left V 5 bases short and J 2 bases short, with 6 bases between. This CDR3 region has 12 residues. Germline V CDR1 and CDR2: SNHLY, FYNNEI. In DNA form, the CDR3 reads TGTGCCAGCAGTCCGGGGAACTATGGCTACACCTTC. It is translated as CASSPGNYGYTF.

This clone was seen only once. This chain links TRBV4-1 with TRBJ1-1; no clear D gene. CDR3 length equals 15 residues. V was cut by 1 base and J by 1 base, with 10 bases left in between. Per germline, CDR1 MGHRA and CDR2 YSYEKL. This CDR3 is CASSQGEGPNTEAFF. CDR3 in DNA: TGCGCCAGCAGCCAAGGTGAGGGCCCGAACACTGAAGCTTTCTTT.

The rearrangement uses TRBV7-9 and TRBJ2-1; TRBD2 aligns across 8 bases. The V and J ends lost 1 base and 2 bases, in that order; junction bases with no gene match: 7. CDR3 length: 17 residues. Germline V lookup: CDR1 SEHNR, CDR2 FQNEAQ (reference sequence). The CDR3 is CASSLVAPAGAYNEQFF. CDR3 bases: TGTGCCAGCAGCTTAGTAGCCCCAGCGGGGGCCTACAATGAGCAGTTCTTC.

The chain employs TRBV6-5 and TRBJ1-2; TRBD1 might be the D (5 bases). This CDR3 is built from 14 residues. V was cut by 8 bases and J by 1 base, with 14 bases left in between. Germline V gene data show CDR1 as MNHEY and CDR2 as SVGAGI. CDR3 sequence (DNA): TGTGCCAGCTCTTTGGGGACTCTTAACTATGGCTACACCTTC. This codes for CASSLGTLNYGYTF.

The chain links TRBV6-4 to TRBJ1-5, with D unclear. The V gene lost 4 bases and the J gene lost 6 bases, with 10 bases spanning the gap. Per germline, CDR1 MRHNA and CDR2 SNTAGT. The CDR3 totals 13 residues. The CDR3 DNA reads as TGTGCCAGCAGTGGTCTGGCGGTTCAGCCCCAGCATTTT. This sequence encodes CASSGLAVQPQHF.

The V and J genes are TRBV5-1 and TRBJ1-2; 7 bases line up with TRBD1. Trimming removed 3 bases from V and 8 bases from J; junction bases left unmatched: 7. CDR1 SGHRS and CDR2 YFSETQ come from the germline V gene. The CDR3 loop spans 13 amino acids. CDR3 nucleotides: TGCGCCAGCAGCTGGCGACAGGGACGAGGCTACACCTTC. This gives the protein CASSWRQGRGYTF.